These 30 T cell receptor beta chains share one sample of origin, sequenced in a study of T-cell reconstitution after alpha-beta-depleted transplantation in children. This sample's TCRbeta library carried unique molecular identifier barcodes. TCRdb used MiXCR to reprocess the PCR reads, holding one entry per CDR3 protein. The sample has a few hundred thousand distinct CDR3 sequences, roughly a tenth seen once. The specimen comprised PBMCs from the stem cell graft donor, sampled from the stem cell graft. Every receptor here comes from a human donor who donated a stem cell graft to a child with SCID.

Regarding this clonotype: This may stem from a read error, because a much larger clone lies one nucleotide away. The rearrangement links TRBV15 to TRBJ1-1, with TRBD1 identical over 11 bases. This CDR3 contains 15 residues. Germline V gives CDR1 LNHNV, CDR2 YYDKDF (reference sequence). CDR3 amino acids: CATSLQRGTGGETFF. CDR3 coding DNA: TGTGCCACCAGCTTGCAACGCGGGACAGGGGGTGAAACTTTCTTT.

This clonotype was seen at least ten times. The rearrangement uses TRBV6-5 and TRBJ1-1, with a weak D call TRBD1 (5 bases). Trimming shortened V by 7 bases and J by 3 bases, and 6 bases separated the two germline ends. CDR1 and CDR2 (germline): MNHEY, SVGAGI. The CDR3 consists of 11 residues. CDR3 in amino acids: CASTRDTEAFF. CDR3 nucleotide sequence: TGTGCCAGCACCAGGGACACTGAAGCTTTCTTT.

This clonotype was picked up many times. V usage is TRBV20-1 and J usage is TRBJ1-1; D unclear. V was clipped by 4 bases and J by 0 bases, with 6 bases between them. Per germline, CDR1 DFQATT and CDR2 SNEGSKA (reference sequence). The CDR3 covers 12 residues. The CDR3, as DNA: TGCAGTGCTACGGGCATGAACACTGAAGCTTTCTTT. Its protein is CSATGMNTEAFF.

At least ten counts were recorded for this clonotype. This chain uses TRBV20-1 with TRBJ2-4; 10 bases map to TRBD2. Losses at the gene ends were 8 bases for V and 0 bases for J; bases not matched to a gene: 7. The V gene's germline CDR1 is DFQATT and CDR2 SNEGSKA (reference sequence). The CDR3 has 15 amino acids. CDR3 region: CSTRTSGLAKNIQYF. In nucleotides, the CDR3 is TGCAGTACCCGGACTAGCGGTCTAGCCAAAAACATTCAGTACTTC.

This clonotype was seen many times. The chain is built from TRBV7-9 and TRBJ2-3; 11 nucleotides match TRBD1. The CDR3 length is 16 residues. The trim removed 1 base at V and 5 bases at J, leaving 5 bases unmatched. Per germline, CDR1 SEHNR and CDR2 FQNEAQ (reference sequence). In nucleotides, the CDR3 is TGTGCCAGCAGCTTAGAGGGGACAGGGGGTCAAGATACGCAGTATTTT. Encoded protein: CASSLEGTGGQDTQYF. Complete variable domain (other parts from reference TRBV7-9 and TRBJ2-3): DTGVSQNPRHKITKRGQNVTFRCDPISEHNRLYWYRQTLGQGPEFLTYFQNEAQLEKSRLLSDRFSAERPKGSFSTLEIQRTEQGDSAMYLCASSLEGTGGQDTQYFGPGTRLTVL.

This clonotype has ten or more counts. This rearrangement joins TRBV7-9 to TRBJ2-7; 8 nucleotides agree with TRBD1. There are 15 residues in the CDR3. The V segment lost 4 bases and the J segment 3 bases; nucleotides outside the gene matches: 8. Germline CDR1 SEHNR, CDR2 FQNEAQ (reference sequence). CDR3: CASSSGQANIYEQYF. CDR3 nucleotide sequence: TGTGCCAGCAGCTCGGGACAGGCGAATATCTACGAGCAGTACTTC.

Written as DNA, the CDR3 is TGCGCCAGCAGCTTGGTCGGGTGGGATGAAGCTTTCTTT. Protein: CASSLVGWDEAFF. V gene TRBV5-1 combines with J gene TRBJ1-1; D unclear. The CDR3 is 13 residues long. With 0 bases removed from V and 7 bases from J, the gap between germline ends came to 10 bases. CDR1 and CDR2 (germline): SGHRS, YFSETQ.

This clonotype was seen at least ten times. This chain uses TRBV3-1 with TRBJ1-2, with 9 bases aligning to TRBD1. Trimming at V came to 3 bases and at J to 8 bases, leaving 7 bases not matched to a gene. This CDR3 contains 14 residues. Looked up from germline, CDR1 is LGHDT and CDR2 is YNNKEL (reference sequence). The CDR3 here is CASSQMDRGGGYTF. CDR3 nucleotides: TGTGCCAGCAGCCAGATGGACAGGGGTGGAGGCTACACCTTC.

This clonotype was observed many times. The chain has TRBV27 and TRBJ2-7; a weak D match, TRBD2 (5 bases). Germline values: CDR1 MNHEY, CDR2 SMNVEV (reference sequence). This CDR3 is built from 12 residues. The V and J ends lost 2 bases and 5 bases respectively, with 7 bases between them. The CDR3 is CASSLIGDEQYF. CDR3 bases: TGTGCCAGCAGTTTAATCGGGGACGAGCAGTACTTC.

This clonotype has at least ten counts. V usage is TRBV7-2 and J usage is TRBJ2-7; 8 bases align to TRBD1. This CDR3 is 15 amino acids long. Germline V gives CDR1 SGHTA, CDR2 FQGNSA. V gave up 5 bases and J gave up 2 bases; unmatched junction bases: 8. This CDR3 reads CASSQYRGLTYEQYF. The CDR3, as DNA: TGTGCCAGCAGCCAGTACAGGGGGTTAACCTACGAGCAGTACTTC.

V is TRBV20-1 and J is TRBJ2-5; 16 nucleotides agree with TRBD2. CDR1 and CDR2 (germline): DFQATT, SNEGSKA (reference sequence). The V and J ends lost 6 bases and 0 bases, in that order; junction bases with no gene match: 19. The CDR3 contains 21 residues. For the CDR3, the DNA is TGCAGTGCCAAGCTACTGCCGGGACTAGCGGGGGGGCCGCAGTACCAAGAGACCCAGTACTTC. This codes for CSAKLLPGLAGGPQYQETQYF.

This clonotype was counted at least ten times. The V gene is TRBV25-1, the J gene TRBJ2-3; TRBD2 might be the D (7 bases). Trimming left V 3 bases short and J 2 bases short, with 21 bases between. Looked up from germline, CDR1 is MGHDK and CDR2 is SYGVNS. This CDR3 spans 18 amino acids. CDR3 protein: CASSDPLGGPRSTDTQYF. For the CDR3, the DNA is TGTGCCAGCAGTGACCCCCTGGGGGGGCCTCGTTCCACAGATACGCAGTATTTT.

A note on this clonotype: A single base separates this from a much larger clone, so it may be a read error. The V gene is TRBV2, the J gene TRBJ1-6; D gene ambiguous. V shed 6 bases and J shed 7 bases, with 31 bases lying between them. The CDR3 totals 20 residues. The germline gives CDR1 SNHLY, CDR2 FYNNEI. Written as DNA, the CDR3 is TGTGCCAGCAGGGTTCTTATCTCCAAAAGCGGACGGAGCGGGAATTCACCCCTCCACTTT. The encoded protein is CASRVLISKSGRSGNSPLHF.

This clonotype was observed at least ten times. The rearrangement joins TRBV5-6 to TRBJ1-6; unclear D gene. The CDR3 covers 15 residues. CDR1 is SGHDT and CDR2 is YYEEEE in the germline V gene. V lost 0 bases to trimming and J lost 7 bases, with 11 bases between them. The CDR3 loop is CASSLGPSLNSPLHF. Written as DNA, the CDR3 is TGTGCCAGCAGCTTGGGACCGAGTTTAAATTCACCCCTCCACTTT.

The genes are TRBV30 and TRBJ1-2; no clear D. Trimming left V 3 bases short and J 5 bases short, with 10 bases between. The V gene's germline CDR1 is GTSNPN and CDR2 SVGIG (reference sequence). The CDR3 is 12 residues long. CDR3 nucleotides: TGTGCCTGGAGCCCCCTAGGATATGGCTACACCTTC. This encodes CAWSPLGYGYTF.

The chain couples TRBV10-3 to TRBJ1-2; possibly TRBD1 for D (5 bases). CDR1 ENHRY and CDR2 SYGVKD come from the germline V gene. The CDR3 is made up of 15 amino acids. V lost 0 bases to trimming and J lost 7 bases, with 15 bases between them. For the CDR3, the DNA is TGTGCCATCAGTGAGTCTCGGGGGTACGTGGCTGGCTACACCTTC. It specifies CAISESRGYVAGYTF.

Ten or more counts support this clonotype. The rearrangement links TRBV9 to TRBJ2-5; D may match TRBD1 or TRBD2 (5 bases each). Trimming took 0 bases from V and 5 from J, leaving 14 bases between them. This CDR3 has 15 residues. From germline, CDR1 is SGDLS and CDR2 YYNGEE. The CDR3 spells CASSVGSEGPETQYF. The CDR3 DNA sequence: TGTGCCAGCAGCGTAGGCTCAGAGGGACCGGAGACCCAGTACTTC.

This clonotype has a count of ten or more. The V call is TRBV7-2, the J call TRBJ2-3; D unresolved. Germline V CDR1 and CDR2: SGHTA, FQGNSA. This CDR3 is 15 amino acids long. The V end was cut by 1 base, the J end by 0 bases, with 8 bases between. Written as DNA, the CDR3 is TGTGCCAGCAGCTTAGATAGGCTTAGCACAGATACGCAGTATTTT. Encoded protein: CASSLDRLSTDTQYF.

This clonotype was counted many times. The chain uses TRBV29-1 and TRBJ2-7; D ambiguous. The germline CDR1 and CDR2 sequences are SQVTM and ANQGSEA. Trimming pared 4 bases from V and 1 base from J, leaving 11 bases between. The CDR3 sequence is 13 residues long. CDR3 protein: CSVGIVSSYEQYF. CDR3 bases: TGCAGCGTTGGGATAGTAAGTTCCTACGAGCAGTACTTC.

This clonotype has just a few counts. The chain links TRBV18 to TRBJ2-5; 7 positions agree with TRBD1. CDR1 is KGHSH and CDR2 is LQKENI in the germline V gene. V gave up 5 bases and J gave up 5 bases; unmatched junction bases: 8. The CDR3 covers 14 residues. The CDR3 coding sequence is TGTGCCAGCTCAGACACAGGGGTCCGGGAGACCCAGTACTTC. It specifies CASSDTGVRETQYF.

The table lists this clonotype with a few counts. The J gene is TRBJ1-1, the V gene TRBV5-1; D gene ambiguous. Trimming pared 5 bases from V and 2 bases from J, leaving 13 bases between. CDR3 length equals 14 residues. Per germline, CDR1 SGHRS and CDR2 YFSETQ. The CDR3 nucleotides are TGCGCCAGCAGTGATGACGGCCTAAACACTGAAGCTTTCTTT. Residues: CASSDDGLNTEAFF.

This clonotype was counted ten times or more. The CDR3 region is CASSYRGLETQYF. The CDR3 DNA sequence: TGTGCCAGCAGTTACAGGGGGCTGGAGACCCAGTACTTC. The J gene is TRBJ2-5, the V gene TRBV3-1, with TRBD1 identical over 9 bases. The trim removed 6 bases at V and 5 bases at J, leaving 4 bases unmatched. Germline assignment: CDR1 LGHDT and CDR2 YNNKEL (reference sequence). The CDR3 contains 13 residues.

This clonotype was detected many times. The J gene is TRBJ2-4, the V gene TRBV11-1; 8 bases align to TRBD2. CDR1 is SGHAT and CDR2 is FQDESV in the germline V gene (reference sequence). The trim removed 5 bases at V and 1 base at J, leaving 19 bases unmatched. This CDR3 spans 20 amino acids. For the CDR3, the DNA is TGTGCCAGCAGCCCCATAACACCACGGCCGGGGGGGTTGGCCAAAAACATTCAGTACTTC. It encodes CASSPITPRPGGLAKNIQYF.

This clonotype was recorded a few times. One junction end disagrees with the germline gene, perhaps due to a read error. The chain links TRBV3-1 to TRBJ1-2, with TRBD1 as a possible D gene (6 bases). The V gene's germline CDR1 is LGHDT and CDR2 YNNKEL (reference sequence). This CDR3 region has 17 residues. Here the CDR3 DNA reads TGTGCCAGCTGCCAAGGCTCGTGGGGGGCGTTCGGTTATGGCTACACCTTC. Translated, it gives CASCQGSWGAFGYGYTF.

This clonotype was observed a few times. The V gene is TRBV15, the J gene TRBJ2-1, with 14 positions matching TRBD2. J was trimmed by 6 bases and V by 1 base; bases with no gene match: 8. CDR1 and CDR2 (germline): LNHNV, YYDKDF (reference sequence). The CDR3 extends over 18 amino acids. For the CDR3, the DNA is TGTGCCACCAGCAGAGGCAGGAGACTAGCGGGGGGGCTCAATGAGCAGTTCTTC. It codes for CATSRGRRLAGGLNEQFF.

This clonotype has ten or more counts. J is TRBJ2-3 and V is TRBV5-6; D not certain. The CDR3 length is 15 residues. The germline CDR1 and CDR2 sequences are SGHDT and YYEEEE. V dropped 2 bases and J dropped 2 bases, with 12 bases sitting between them. CDR3: CASSLGLPPTDTQYF. The CDR3 DNA reads as TGTGCCAGCAGCTTAGGCCTACCCCCCACAGATACGCAGTATTTT.

This clonotype was seen ten or more times. This chain links TRBV5-1 with TRBJ1-4, with TRBD1 as a possible D gene (5 bases). Germline-derived CDR1 and CDR2 are SGHRS and YFSETQ. The CDR3 consists of 13 residues. Trimming left V 2 bases short and J 6 bases short, with 8 bases between. The CDR3 nucleotides read TGCGCCAGCAGCTTCACGGGGGATGAAAAACTGTTTTTT. It codes for CASSFTGDEKLFF.

At least ten counts were recorded for this clonotype. The gene calls are TRBV14 and TRBJ2-2, with D perhaps matching TRBD2 (6 bases). Germline V gene data show CDR1 as SGHDN and CDR2 as FVKESK. This CDR3 has 14 amino acids. Trimming shortened V by 2 bases and J by 3 bases, and 7 bases separated the two germline ends. The CDR3 region is CASSQPGDTGELFF. The CDR3 region has the DNA TGTGCCAGCAGCCAACCGGGGGACACCGGGGAGCTGTTTTTT.

The chain couples TRBV10-3 to TRBJ1-4; D perhaps matches TRBD1 (5 bases). V was pared by 8 bases and J by 0 bases, with 10 bases between. The CDR3 sequence is 14 residues long. The germline CDR1 and CDR2 sequences are ENHRY and SYGVKD. The CDR3 coding sequence is TGTGCCATCTCCCAGGGTCCAACTAATGAAAAACTGTTTTTT. Translating it yields CAISQGPTNEKLFF.

This clonotype showed up many times. This chain connects TRBV29-1 to TRBJ2-2; 11 positions match TRBD1. Unmatched junction bases numbered 3, after V lost 5 bases and J lost 4 bases. CDR1 is SQVTM, CDR2 ANQGSEA, per germline. This CDR3 has 14 residues. CDR3 in DNA: TGCAGCGTTCAGGACAGGGGGCTCACCGGGGAGCTGTTTTTT. As protein: CSVQDRGLTGELFF.